A single T cell receptor beta chain is shown here with its context. No cognate antigen has been identified for it. Base qualities are not recorded, but no much larger clone differs from it by a single base. TCRbeta CDR3 regions were amplified from genomic DNA by means of the immunoSEQ Assay, a bias-controlled multiplex PCR. The authors' pipeline ran thus. The number of nucleated cells in each sample was estimated by amplification of reference gene primers within the assay. Sequence reads were collapsed and filtered to measure the absolute abundance of every unique TCRbeta CDR3 rearrangement. For each sample, productive Simpson clonality was calculated by taking the square root of Simpson's diversity index across productive rearrangements. TCRdb retrieved this table from immuneACCESS and kept in-frame rearrangements only. Not all clones are present; in checked studies, unresolved V genes account for under half, and no reason is known for the remainder. V, J and clone size derive from that table, while D and trimming were established from the DNA sequence. Recorded for this sample are about 48,000 clones; about nine tenths of them occurred a single time. 2.6% of the sample is in the top ten clones.

The data belong to a study of blood T cell repertoires in COVID-19 (dated by TCRdb to about 2020). Background on the whole study: Samples from collaborators originated in the United States, Italy and Spain and spanned both the acute and convalescent phases of COVID-19. The prospective study material was composed of cDNA or gDNA derived from T cells, B-cell-depleted T cells, or PBMCs. Subjects who had been exposed to COVID-19, were actively infected with it, or had recovered from it provided the deeply sampled blood TCRbeta repertoires that made up the dataset. The repertoires were released in a freely available public database meant as a resource for research on the immune response to SARS-CoV-2. The samples were drawn from two sources: the first 160 participants of the ongoing ImmuneRACE study, and 1,000 to 1,500 subjects contributed by 6 global collaborators. A de-identified subject ID, COVID-19 status, age in years and sex were almost always included in the sample metadata. Where available, HLA class I and class II types were taken from metadata supplied by the sample provider and were not determined by assay-based typing.

General conclusions and limits of the study: The quantity of clinical and demographic metadata differed by source and by participant and was supplied without curation.

One collaborating source in Seattle enrolled patients while the patients were actively infected and followed the patients over time throughout the course of disease. Whole blood was collected in K2EDTA tubes by collaborating institutions according to the institutions' own protocols. Collaborator samples were shipped for TCRbeta analysis as frozen whole blood, isolated PBMCs, or DNA extracted from either sample type. From the cysteine up to the phenylalanine, the CDR3 has a length of 16 residues. The kept DNA is CDR3 alone, 48 bases in frame from the first base. Via the germline V gene (reference sequence), CDR1 is SEHNR and CDR2 FQNEAQ. Relative to germline, V is missing 1 base and J is missing 6 bases, with 11 bases of the junction outside any gene match.

This chain is built from TRBV7-9 and TRBJ1-1; 7 central nucleotides agree with TRBD1. Sequencing was performed on peripheral blood. This receptor was taken from a woman at least 80 years old with COVID-19, enrolled during active disease. Here the CDR3 is given as CASSLDLGRGTAEAFF. The sequence in DNA is TGTGCCAGCAGCTTAGATTTGGGCAGGGGGACCGCTGAAGCTTTCTTT.